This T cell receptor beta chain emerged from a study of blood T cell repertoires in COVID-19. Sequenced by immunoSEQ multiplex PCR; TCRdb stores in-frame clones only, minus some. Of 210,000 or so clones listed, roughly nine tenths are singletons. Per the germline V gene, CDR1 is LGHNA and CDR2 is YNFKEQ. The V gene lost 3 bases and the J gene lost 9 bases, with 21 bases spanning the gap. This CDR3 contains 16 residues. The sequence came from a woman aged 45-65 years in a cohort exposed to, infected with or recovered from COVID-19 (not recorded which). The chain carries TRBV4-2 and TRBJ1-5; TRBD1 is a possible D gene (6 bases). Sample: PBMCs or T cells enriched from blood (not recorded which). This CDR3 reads CASSQASAGAVTPQHF. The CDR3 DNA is TGTGCCAGCAGCCAGGCTAGTGCGGGGGCTGTAACGCCCCAGCATTTT.